These T cell receptor beta chains were read from a single sample in a study of T-cell memory formation after mild COVID-19. TCRdb reprocessed the 5' RACE reads with MiXCR, giving one entry per CDR3 protein. The table has about 290,000 distinct CDR3 sequences, roughly 15% seen once; the top ten hold roughly 20%. Sequencing was carried out using PBMCs or a T cell subset sorted from them (not recorded which). Every receptor here comes from a man aged 18 to 30 who had mild COVID-19 (a few samples of this study predate the infection). Cell type and time point are not known. Each CDR3 is given with its conserved first and last residue. D genes are given only for firm matches. The size of a clone is reported for some rows only, either as once, few or many, or as a class for expanded clones.

CDR3 DNA	CDR3 protein	V gene	J gene	D gene	clone size
TGTGCCACCAGTGATTTGGGGCAGGAAAACACCGGGGAGCTGTTTTTT	CATSDLGQENTGELFF	TRBV24-1	TRBJ2-2	.	few
TGTGCCAGCAGCACCCGATTGAACACTGAAGCTTTCTTT	CASSTRLNTEAFF	TRBV7-8	TRBJ1-1	.	few
TGCAGTGCACCCTCCAGGACAGGGGTTGATGAAAAACTGTTTTTT	CSAPSRTGVDEKLFF	TRBV20-1	TRBJ1-4	TRBD1	few
TGTGCCAGCAGCCAGACAGGGGGCGGCACTGAAGCTTTCTTT	CASSQTGGGTEAFF	TRBV7-6	TRBJ1-1	TRBD1	few
TGTGCCAGCAGTTTATATTGGGCGGGATCGGGGGAGACCCAGTACTTC	CASSLYWAGSGETQYF	TRBV27	TRBJ2-5	.	few
TGCGCCAGCAGCCCCTTCGAGGACCAAGAGACCCAGTACTTC	CASSPFEDQETQYF	TRBV4-1	TRBJ2-5	.	few
TGTGCCAGCAGCTTGGGGGCCTGGCAGTTCTTC	CASSLGAWQFF	TRBV5-6	TRBJ2-1	.	.
TGTGCCAGCAGCTTGTACCCGGCGGGGCACGAGCAGTACTTC	CASSLYPAGHEQYF	TRBV11-2	TRBJ2-7	.	.
TGTGCCAGCAGTTTGGCAGGGAGTTCAGGGACCCAGTACTTC	CASSLAGSSGTQYF	TRBV12-3/TRBV12-4	TRBJ2-5	.	many
TGTGCCAGCAGTTACAATCCGGGACGGGTCTACGAGCAGTACTTC	CASSYNPGRVYEQYF	TRBV6-2/TRBV6-3	TRBJ2-7	.	few
TGTGCCAGCAGTTCTAGCGGGGGTTTGGAGACCCAGTACTTC	CASSSSGGLETQYF	TRBV12-3/TRBV12-4	TRBJ2-5	TRBD2	.
TGTGCCACCAGCAGTCGGGGGGGGACCCACAATGAGCAGTTCTTC	CATSSRGGTHNEQFF	TRBV15	TRBJ2-1	TRBD2	few
TGTGCCACCAGTGGTTACCCGGACGATACAGATACGCAGTATTTT	CATSGYPDDTDTQYF	TRBV24-1	TRBJ2-3	.	.
TGTGCCAGCAGCCAAGAGGGGACATTAGTAGGGGCCAACGTCCTGACTTTC	CASSQEGTLVGANVLTF	TRBV3-1	TRBJ2-6	.	.
TGCAGTGCGTACGGCTACACCTTC	CSAYGYTF	TRBV20-1	TRBJ1-2	.	.
TGCGCCAGCAGCTTCGAGGGTTGGGAGACCCAGTACTTC	CASSFEGWETQYF	TRBV5-1	TRBJ2-5	.	few
TGTGCCATCACTTTACAGGACTCTGGAAACACCATATATTTT	CAITLQDSGNTIYF	TRBV10-3	TRBJ1-3	.	.
TGTGCCAGCAGCCCGGACGGCCGGGAGCAGTACTTC	CASSPDGREQYF	TRBV7-2	TRBJ2-7	.	.
TGTGCCAGCGGGGGCAATGAAAAACTGTTTTTT	CASGGNEKLFF	TRBV6-1	TRBJ1-4	.	.
TGTGCCAGCAGCAGAACTAGAGGGGCCGGGACCCAGTACTTC	CASSRTRGAGTQYF	TRBV7-2	TRBJ2-5	.	.